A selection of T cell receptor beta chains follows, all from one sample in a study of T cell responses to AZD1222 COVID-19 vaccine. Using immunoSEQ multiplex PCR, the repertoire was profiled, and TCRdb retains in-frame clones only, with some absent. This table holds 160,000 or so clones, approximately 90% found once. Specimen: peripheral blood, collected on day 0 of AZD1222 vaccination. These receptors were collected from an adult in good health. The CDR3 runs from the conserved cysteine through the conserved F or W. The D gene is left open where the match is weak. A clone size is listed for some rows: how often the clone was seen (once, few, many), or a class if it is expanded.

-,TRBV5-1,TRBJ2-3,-,CASSLETRTHTDTQYF,TGCGCCAGCAGCTTGGAAACGCGGACCCACACAGATACGCAGTATTTT
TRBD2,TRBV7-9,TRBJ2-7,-,CASSFELAYEQYF,TGTGCCAGCAGCTTCGAACTAGCGTACGAGCAGTACTTC
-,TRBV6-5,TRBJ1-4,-,CASSPTVQEKLFF,TGTGCCAGCAGTCCCACAGTACAGGAAAAACTGTTTTTT
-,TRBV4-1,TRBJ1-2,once,CASSQARGNYGYTF,TGCGCCAGCAGCCAAGCAAGAGGTAACTATGGCTACACCTTC
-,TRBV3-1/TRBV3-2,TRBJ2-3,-,CASSQGGLLSTDTQYF,TGTGCCAGCAGCCAAGGGGGACTCTTAAGCACAGATACGCAGTATTTT
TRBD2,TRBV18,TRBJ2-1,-,CASSPPSGLNNEQFF,TGTGCCAGCTCACCACCTAGCGGGTTAAACAATGAGCAGTTCTTC
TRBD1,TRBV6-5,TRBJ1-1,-,CASRFPGGTEAFF,TGTGCCAGCAGATTCCCAGGGGGCACTGAAGCTTTCTTT
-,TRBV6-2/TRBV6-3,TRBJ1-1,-,CASSKVGARSTEAFF,TGTGCCAGCAGTAAGGTAGGGGCGCGGTCCACTGAAGCTTTCTTT
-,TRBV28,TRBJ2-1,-,CASSSPWSSQFF,TGTGCCAGCAGTTCACCGTGGTCCTCCCAGTTCTTC
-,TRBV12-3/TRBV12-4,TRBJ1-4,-,CASSLGLSELFF,TGTGCCAGCAGTTTAGGATTATCGGAACTGTTTTTT
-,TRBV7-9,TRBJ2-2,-,CASSPVAAGELFF,TGTGCCAGCAGCCCGGTAGCTGCCGGGGAGCTGTTTTTT
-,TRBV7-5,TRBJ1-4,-,CVRSLASSGGIEKLFF,TGTGTCAGAAGCTTAGCCTCATCTGGGGGAATCGAAAAACTGTTTTTT
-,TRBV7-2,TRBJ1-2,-,CASSLGTYGYTF,TGTGCCAGCAGCTTAGGGACGTATGGCTACACCTTC
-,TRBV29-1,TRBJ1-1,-,CSVAPFPSRNTEAFF,TGCAGCGTTGCCCCGTTCCCCTCACGGAACACTGAAGCTTTCTTT
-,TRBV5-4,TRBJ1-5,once,CASSGGTVGDQPQHF,TGTGCCAGCAGCGGGGGGACGGTGGGAGATCAGCCCCAGCATTTT
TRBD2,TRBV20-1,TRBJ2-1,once,CSASKRERARNEQFF,TGCAGTGCTAGTAAGCGGGAGAGGGCTCGCAATGAGCAGTTCTTC
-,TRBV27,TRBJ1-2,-,CASSLGGTSDYTF,TGTGCCAGCAGCCTGGGCGGGACGTCCGACTACACCTTC
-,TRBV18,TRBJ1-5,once,CASSPLAASNQPQHF,TGTGCCAGCTCACCACTCGCCGCCAGCAATCAGCCCCAGCATTTT
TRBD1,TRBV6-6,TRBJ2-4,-,CASSPYRSGDRAKNIQYF,TGTGCCAGCAGTCCCTACCGATCAGGGGACAGGGCCAAAAACATTCAGTACTTC
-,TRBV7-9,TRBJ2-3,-,CASSLNRAQPARSDTQYF,TGTGCCAGCAGCTTAAATCGCGCCCAACCCGCCCGGTCAGATACGCAGTATTTT
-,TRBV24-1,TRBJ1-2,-,CATSEGRGGYTF,TGTGCCACCAGTGAAGGGAGGGGAGGCTACACCTTC
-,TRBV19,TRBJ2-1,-,CASSMVGPNEQFF,TGTGCCAGTAGTATGGTGGGCCCCAATGAGCAGTTCTTC
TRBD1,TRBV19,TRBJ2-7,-,CASSRGQVEIDEQYF,TGTGCCAGTAGTAGAGGACAGGTGGAAATTGACGAGCAGTACTTC
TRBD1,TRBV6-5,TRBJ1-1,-,CASTNDRGRGAFF,TGTGCCAGCACTAACGACAGGGGGCGCGGGGCTTTCTTT
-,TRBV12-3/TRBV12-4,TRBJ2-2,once,CASRSTGELFF,TGTGCCAGCAGGAGCACCGGGGAGCTGTTTTTT
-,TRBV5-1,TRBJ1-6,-,CASSLEFTDQDSPLHF,TGCGCCAGCAGCTTGGAATTCACAGATCAAGATTCACCCCTCCACTTT
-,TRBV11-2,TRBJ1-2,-,CASSLGAGAYGYTF,TGTGCCAGCAGCTTAGGGGCAGGGGCCTATGGCTACACCTTC
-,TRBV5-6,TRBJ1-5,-,CASSLGGRYSNQPQHF,TGTGCCAGCAGCTTGGGGGGCAGATATAGCAATCAGCCCCAGCATTTT
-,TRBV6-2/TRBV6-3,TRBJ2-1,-,CASSYSFSPIEAAYNEQFF,TGTGCCAGCAGTTACTCGTTTTCCCCGATTGAAGCAGCTTACAATGAGCAGTTCTTC
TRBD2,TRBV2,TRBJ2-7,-,CASGSGSGAYEQYF,TGTGCCAGCGGGAGCGGGAGCGGAGCCTACGAGCAGTACTTC
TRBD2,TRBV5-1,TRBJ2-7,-,CASSPWAQGATSGSSYEQYF,TGCGCCAGCAGCCCCTGGGCACAGGGGGCGACTAGCGGGAGCTCCTACGAGCAGTACTTC
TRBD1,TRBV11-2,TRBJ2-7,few,CASSSPGQGAYEQYF,TGTGCCAGCAGCTCCCCGGGACAGGGGGCCTACGAGCAGTACTTC
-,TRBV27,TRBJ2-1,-,CASSLLAGYNEQFF,TGTGCCAGCAGTTTGCTAGCCGGGTACAATGAGCAGTTCTTC
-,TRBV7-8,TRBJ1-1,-,CASSFTGFTEAFF,TGTGCCAGCAGCTTCACAGGGTTCACTGAAGCTTTCTTT
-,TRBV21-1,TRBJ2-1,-,CAEQAGEREDEQFF,TGTGCCGAACAAGCGGGAGAGAGAGAAGATGAGCAGTTCTTC
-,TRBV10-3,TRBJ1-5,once,CAISEREEPQHF,TGTGCCATCAGTGAGAGGGAAGAGCCCCAGCATTTT
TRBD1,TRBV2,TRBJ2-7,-,CASSPTGGLGEQYF,TGTGCCAGCAGTCCGACAGGGGGCCTGGGCGAGCAGTACTTC
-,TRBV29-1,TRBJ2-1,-,CTGRAGLEQFF,TGCACCGGTCGAGCGGGTCTTGAGCAGTTCTTC
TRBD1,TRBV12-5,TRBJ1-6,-,CASGIQGVNSPLHF,TGTGCTAGTGGTATACAGGGGGTGAATTCACCCCTCCACTTT
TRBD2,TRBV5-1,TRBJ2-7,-,CASSLAASGNYEQYF,TGCGCCAGCAGCTTGGCGGCTAGCGGAAACTACGAGCAGTACTTC
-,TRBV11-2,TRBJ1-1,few,CASSPQQGLNTEAFF,TGTGCCAGCAGCCCCCAACAGGGATTGAACACTGAAGCTTTCTTT
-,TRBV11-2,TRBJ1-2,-,CASSTGAVYGYTF,TGTGCCAGCAGCACTGGTGCCGTCTATGGCTACACCTTC
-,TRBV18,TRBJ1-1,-,CASSPVSGRGTEAFF,TGTGCCAGCTCACCGGTCAGCGGGAGAGGCACTGAAGCTTTCTTT
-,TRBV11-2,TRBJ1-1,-,CASSLRGGTEAFF,TGTGCCAGCAGCTTAAGGGGGGGAACTGAAGCTTTCTTT
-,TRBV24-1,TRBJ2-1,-,CATSDSQGLGNEQFF,TGTGCCACCAGTGATAGCCAGGGTCTAGGCAATGAGCAGTTCTTC
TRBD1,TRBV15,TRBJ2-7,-,CATSRDLDRVVYEQYF,TGTGCCACCAGCAGAGATCTTGACAGGGTAGTCTACGAGCAGTACTTC
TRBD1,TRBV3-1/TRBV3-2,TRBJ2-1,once,CASSQVPLRDRPKDEQFF,TGTGCCAGCAGCCAAGTCCCCCTCCGGGACAGGCCCAAGGATGAGCAGTTCTTC
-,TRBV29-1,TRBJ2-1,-,CSVEEFSNEQFF,TGCAGCGTTGAAGAATTCAGCAATGAGCAGTTCTTC
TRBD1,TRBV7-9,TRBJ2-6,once,CASSRYPGQGPSGANVLTF,TGTGCCAGCAGCCGCTACCCGGGACAGGGGCCGTCTGGGGCCAACGTCCTGACTTTC
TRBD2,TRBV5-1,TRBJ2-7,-,CASSQREGSEQYF,TGCGCCAGCAGCCAGCGGGAGGGCTCCGAGCAGTACTTC
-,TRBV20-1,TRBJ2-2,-,CSASLANTGELFF,TGCAGTGCTAGTCTCGCGAACACCGGGGAGCTGTTTTTT
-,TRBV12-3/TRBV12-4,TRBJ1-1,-,CASSLAGVAEAFF,TGTGCCAGCAGTTTAGCAGGGGTCGCTGAAGCTTTCTTT
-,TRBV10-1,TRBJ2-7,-,CASSEGIRGSSSYEQYF,TGCGCCAGCAGTGAAGGGATCAGGGGTTCGTCCTCCTACGAGCAGTACTTC
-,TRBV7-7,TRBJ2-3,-,CASSSSGSGTDTQYF,TGTGCCAGCAGCTCCTCGGGGAGCGGGACAGATACGCAGTATTTT
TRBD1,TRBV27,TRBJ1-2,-,CASSFRTGGTNYGYTF,TGTGCCAGCAGTTTCCGGACAGGGGGAACTAACTATGGCTACACCTTC
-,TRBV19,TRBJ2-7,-,CASSFSFGGVREQYF,TGTGCCAGTAGTTTCTCCTTTGGGGGAGTCAGGGAGCAGTACTTC
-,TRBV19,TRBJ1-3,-,CASSPSGRRDTIYF,TGTGCCAGTAGTCCCTCAGGCCGGAGGGACACCATATATTTT
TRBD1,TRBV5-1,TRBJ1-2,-,CASSLTGEGYTF,TGCGCCAGCAGCCTTACAGGGGAGGGCTACACCTTC
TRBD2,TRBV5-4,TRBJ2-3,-,CASSRTSGSTDTQYF,TGTGCCAGCAGCCGGACTAGCGGGAGTACAGATACGCAGTATTTT